Given below is one T cell receptor (beta chain) in context. The antigen is undetermined. This entry belongs to a study of CD8+CD57+ T cells in acquired aplastic anemia. Study-wide background: CD4+ and CD8+ cells, once sorted, gave DNA averaging roughly 3.2 ug.

Those patients picked for sequencing had displayed CD8+CD57+ cell expansion on flow cytometry. No therapy was given to patients before blood sampling. The study profiled TCR beta VDJ and CDR3 using genomic DNA as template. A single record per CDR3 protein comes from TCRdb applying MiXCR to the reads. Of approximately 470,000 distinct CDR3 sequences in the sample, less than 35% are singletons; the top ten hold around 0.82%. V gave up 0 bases and J gave up 5 bases, with 17 bases separating them. The CDR3 has 15 amino acids. Germline V gives CDR1 GTSNPN, CDR2 SVGIG (reference sequence). General study findings and limits: It was found that 25 to 35 CD8+ CDR3 sequences were shared between patients and controls. For CD8+ Simpson's diversity, patients and controls showed no significant difference.

The sequence derives from a human donor with aplastic anemia. The gene calls are TRBV30 and TRBJ2-7; D perhaps matches TRBD2 (5 bases). The sequenced material came from sorted CD4+, CD8+, or CD8+CD57+ T cells (not recorded which) from PBMCs. CDR3 in amino acids: CAWSVSNQRSDEQYF. In DNA form, the CDR3 reads TGTGCCTGGAGTGTATCTAATCAGCGGAGCGACGAGCAGTACTTC. Combining the CDR3 with reference TRBV30 and TRBJ2-7 gives the whole variable domain SQTIHQWPATLVQPVGSPLSLECTVEGTSNPNLYWYRQAAGRGLQLLFYSVGIGQISSEVPQNLSASRPQDRQFILSSKKLLLSDSGFYLCAWSVSNQRSDEQYFGPGTRLTVT.